These T cell receptor beta chains were read from a single sample in a study of beta chain features in type 1 diabetes. TCRdb's copy holds only in-frame clones and misses some; the assay was immunoSEQ multiplex PCR. Seen here are 110,000 to 150,000 clones, about 9.7% observed once, and the top ten hold about 0.6%. The sequenced material came from central memory CD4+ T cells from blood. Receptor source: a woman in her thirties or forties in good health. CDR3s include the opening cysteine and the closing phenylalanine or tryptophan. A D gene is named only where the DNA matches it firmly. Clone size is given for some rows only: seen once, a few or many times, or a class if the clone is expanded.

few TRBJ2-5 TRBV10-2 NA TGCGCCAGCATCTCGGGACTCCCCGAGAGAGAGACCCAGTACTTC CASISGLPERETQYF
NA TRBJ2-2 TRBV5-1 NA TGCGCCAGCAGGGGAGCGAGGAACACCGGGGAGCTGTTTTTT CASRGARNTGELFF
many TRBJ2-7 TRBV18 NA TGTGCCAGCTCACCAACCGGGGGAATGAGCGAGCAGTACTTC CASSPTGGMSEQYF
NA TRBJ2-2 TRBV5-4 NA TGTGCCAGCAGCTTAGGGGGGGTCGACACCGGGGAGCTGTTTTTT CASSLGGVDTGELFF
NA TRBJ2-2 TRBV5-6 NA TGTGCCAGCAACCTGGAGTTCACCGGGGAGCTGTTTTTT CASNLEFTGELFF
few TRBJ2-7 TRBV5-1 TRBD2 TGCGCCAGCAGCCGGGGGGTCGGTAGCGCGAGCTCCTACGAGCAGTACTTC CASSRGVGSASSYEQYF
few TRBJ1-2 TRBV18 NA TGTGCCAGCTCACCAAACGCTAGACGGGGAGCTAACTATGGCTACACCTTC CASSPNARRGANYGYTF
NA TRBJ1-5 TRBV11-2 NA TGTGCCAGCAGCATACAGGGTTCCCAGCCCCAGCATTTT CASSIQGSQPQHF
few TRBJ2-7 TRBV19 TRBD1 TGTGCCAGTAGCCCTTCCGGGACAGGCGCCTACGAGCAGTACTTC CASSPSGTGAYEQYF
few TRBJ2-6 TRBV27 NA TGTGCCAGCAGTTTAGCGTCTCGACTCTCTGGGGCCAACGTCCTGACTTTC CASSLASRLSGANVLTF
NA TRBJ2-5 TRBV19 TRBD2 TGTGCCAGTAGTCGGACTAGGAGGTCAGAGACCCAGTACTTC CASSRTRRSETQYF
few TRBJ2-5 TRBV5-5 TRBD1 TGTGCCAGCAGCTCGTTGCACCGGGACAGGGTTCGCCAAGAGACCCAGTACTTC CASSSLHRDRVRQETQYF
few TRBJ2-5 TRBV5-1 TRBD1 TGCGCCAGCAGCCCAGGACAGGGGGCTTATTCGGAGACCCAGTACTTC CASSPGQGAYSETQYF
NA TRBJ2-7 TRBV18 NA TGTGCCAGCTCACCACCCGGGGTCTCTTACGAGCAGTACTTC CASSPPGVSYEQYF
few TRBJ2-5 TRBV10-3 NA TGTGCCATCAGTGGAGGGGCGGGGGCGATTCAAGAGACCCAGTACTTC CAISGGAGAIQETQYF
NA TRBJ1-2 TRBV7-9 NA TGTGCCAGCAGCTTAGGTGCTCAGAACTATGGCTACACCTTC CASSLGAQNYGYTF
few TRBJ1-5 TRBV6-5 NA TGTGCCAGCAAACCACAGGGAGGGGGCAATCAGCCCCAGCATTTT CASKPQGGGNQPQHF
few TRBJ2-5 TRBV4-1 TRBD2 TGCGCCAGCAGCTATGTTAGCGGGGGGCTTCAAGAGACCCAGTACTTC CASSYVSGGLQETQYF
few TRBJ2-2 TRBV11-2 NA TGTGCCAGCAGCCCTAGAGGAGACGGGGAGCTGTTTTTT CASSPRGDGELFF
few TRBJ2-5 TRBV19 NA TGTGCCAGTAGTATAGGGGAGCGCACGGCCCAGTACTTC CASSIGERTAQYF
NA TRBJ1-6 TRBV18 NA TGTGCCAGCTCACCTAATAATTCACCCCTCCACTTT CASSPNNSPLHF
NA TRBJ2-3 TRBV11-2 NA TGTGCCAGCAGCTTAAACATGGCAAAAGATACGCAGTATTTT CASSLNMAKDTQYF
few TRBJ1-6 TRBV5-1 NA TGCGCCAGCAGCTCGGGGGGGGCGGATTCACCCCTCCACTTT CASSSGGADSPLHF
many TRBJ2-5 TRBV25-1 NA TGTGCCAGCAGTGAGTCACTAGCTAAGGGAGAGACCCAGTACTTC CASSESLAKGETQYF
NA TRBJ1-2 TRBV19 NA TGTGCCAGTAGTATAGCGACGGGAGGCTACACCTTC CASSIATGGYTF
many TRBJ2-1 TRBV28 TRBD1 TGTGCCAGCAGGGGAACAGGGGGCCGGTACAATGAGCAGTTCTTC CASRGTGGRYNEQFF
few TRBJ2-2 TRBV5-1 TRBD1 TGCGCCAGCAGCCCCGGACAGGAAGGCACCGGGGAGCTGTTTTTT CASSPGQEGTGELFF
many TRBJ2-2 TRBV29-1 TRBD2 TGCAGCGTTGAGCGGGGGTACACCGGGGAGCTGTTTTTT CSVERGYTGELFF
NA TRBJ1-1 TRBV5-6 NA TGTGCCAGCAGCTTGTTGGGCCGGGGGGGGATGAACACTGAAGCTTTCTTT CASSLLGRGGMNTEAFF
many TRBJ2-3 TRBV7-2 TRBD2 TGTGCCAGCAGCCGACTAGCGGGAGGAGATACGCAGTATTTT CASSRLAGGDTQYF
NA TRBJ1-4 TRBV6-5 NA TGTGCCACCAGCTTTGCAACTAATGAAAAACTGTTTTTT CATSFATNEKLFF
NA TRBJ1-2 TRBV4-2 TRBD1 TGTGCCAGCAGCCAACCGACGGGACAGAAACAGGGGGGTAGCTATGGCTACACCTTC CASSQPTGQKQGGSYGYTF
few TRBJ1-1 TRBV14 NA TGTGCCAGCAGCCAAGAGAGCGGTATTGAAGCTTTCTTT CASSQESGIEAFF
few TRBJ1-5 TRBV6-1 NA TGTGCCAGCAGTTCCGACTGGAATCAGTCCCAGCATTTT CASSSDWNQSQHF
few TRBJ2-1 TRBV7-2 NA TGTGCCAGCGCCATTATGGGCGAGCAGTTCTTC CASAIMGEQFF
once TRBJ2-5 TRBV2 TRBD2 TGTGCCACCACGAAGGTGGCTAGCGGGGAAGGGACCCAGTACTTC CATTKVASGEGTQYF
few TRBJ1-2 TRBV5-4 TRBD1 TGTGCCAGCAGCTTGGTTACAGGGGATTATGGTGGCTACACCTTC CASSLVTGDYGGYTF
NA TRBJ2-5 TRBV6-1 NA TGTGCCAGCAGTGACTGGCAGGGCCAAGAGACCCAGTACTTC CASSDWQGQETQYF
few TRBJ2-7 TRBV18 NA TGTGCCAGCTCATCTGAGGGGAGGTCCTACGAGCAGTACTTC CASSSEGRSYEQYF
few TRBJ1-1 TRBV7-2 NA TGTGCCAGCAGCCCCGTCGGGAGGCTGGACACTGAAGCTTTCTTT CASSPVGRLDTEAFF
NA TRBJ2-1 TRBV9 NA TGTGCCAGCAGCCCGGGGGCTAGCGGATACAATGAGCAGTTCTTC CASSPGASGYNEQFF
few TRBJ1-6 TRBV29-1 TRBD1 TGCAGTGTCGGACAGGGATCCAATTCACCCCTCCACTTT CSVGQGSNSPLHF
NA TRBJ2-7 TRBV5-6 NA TGTGCCAGCAGCTTCCGTGGGGCGCATTCCTACGAGCAGTACTTC CASSFRGAHSYEQYF
few TRBJ2-3 TRBV7-9 NA TGTGCCAGCAGGGTCGGAGTTAACACAGATACGCAGTATTTT CASRVGVNTDTQYF
few TRBJ1-4 TRBV29-1 TRBD1 TGCAGCGCCGGGGACAGGCCGGATGAAAAACTGTTTTTT CSAGDRPDEKLFF
few TRBJ2-3 TRBV19 TRBD2 TGTGCCAGTAGTAACAGCGGGGGTAGCACAGATACGCAGTATTTT CASSNSGGSTDTQYF
NA TRBJ1-2 TRBV6-1 NA TGTGCCAGCAGTAACAGGGATAACTATGGCTACACCTTC CASSNRDNYGYTF
few TRBJ2-3 TRBV5-1 NA TGCGCCAGCAGCTCAGGGCATCAAGCGGGTCCCGTCACAGATACGCAGTATTTT CASSSGHQAGPVTDTQYF
many TRBJ1-2 TRBV23-1 TRBD1 TGCGCCAGCAGCCTGGACAGGGGGGGTCGCAATGGCTACACCTTC CASSLDRGGRNGYTF
few TRBJ2-1 TRBV2 NA TGTGCCAGCAGTCGGACTGCAAATGAGCAGTTCTTC CASSRTANEQFF
many TRBJ2-5 TRBV29-1 NA TGCAGCGTTCCAGGGAGGGAGACCCAGTACTTC CSVPGRETQYF
few TRBJ2-1 TRBV10-3 NA TGTGCCATCAGGCATCGGGATTTGAATGAGCAGTTCTTC CAIRHRDLNEQFF
few TRBJ1-3 TRBV7-9 NA TGTGCCAGCAGCCCCAGCGCGGGACCCTCTGGAAACACCATATATTTT CASSPSAGPSGNTIYF
few TRBJ2-3 TRBV27 TRBD2 TGTGCCAGCAGTTTAGGCGGGGGGGATAGCACAGATACGCAGTATTTT CASSLGGGDSTDTQYF